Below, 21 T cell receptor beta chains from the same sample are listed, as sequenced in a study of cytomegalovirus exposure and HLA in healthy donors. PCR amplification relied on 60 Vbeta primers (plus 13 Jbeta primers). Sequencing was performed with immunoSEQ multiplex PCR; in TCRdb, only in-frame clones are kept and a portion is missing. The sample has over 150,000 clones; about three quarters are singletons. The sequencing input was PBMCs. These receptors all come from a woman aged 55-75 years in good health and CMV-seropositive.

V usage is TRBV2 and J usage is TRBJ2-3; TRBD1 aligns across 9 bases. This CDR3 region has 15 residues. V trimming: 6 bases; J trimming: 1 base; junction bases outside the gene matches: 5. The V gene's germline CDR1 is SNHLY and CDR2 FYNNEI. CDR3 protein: CASSVRTGGTDTQYF. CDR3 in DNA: TGTGCCAGCAGCGTACGGACAGGGGGCACAGATACGCAGTATTTT. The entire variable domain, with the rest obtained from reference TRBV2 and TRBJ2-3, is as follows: EPEVTQTPSHQVTQMGQEVILRCVPISNHLYFYWYRQILGQKVEFLVSFYNNEISEKSEIFDDQFSVERPDGSNFTLKIRSTKLEDSAMYFCASSVRTGGTDTQYFGPGTRLTVL.

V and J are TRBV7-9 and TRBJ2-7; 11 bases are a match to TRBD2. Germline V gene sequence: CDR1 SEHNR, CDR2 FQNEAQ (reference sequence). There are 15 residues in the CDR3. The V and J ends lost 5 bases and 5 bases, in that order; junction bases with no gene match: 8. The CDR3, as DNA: TGTGCCAGCAGCCACCGACTAGCGGGGAGGAACGAGCAGTACTTC. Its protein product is CASSHRLAGRNEQYF. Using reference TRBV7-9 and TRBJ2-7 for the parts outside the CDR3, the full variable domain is DTGVSQNPRHKITKRGQNVTFRCDPISEHNRLYWYRQTLGQGPEFLTYFQNEAQLEKSRLLSDRFSAERPKGSFSTLEIQRTEQGDSAMYLCASSHRLAGRNEQYFGPGTRLTVT.

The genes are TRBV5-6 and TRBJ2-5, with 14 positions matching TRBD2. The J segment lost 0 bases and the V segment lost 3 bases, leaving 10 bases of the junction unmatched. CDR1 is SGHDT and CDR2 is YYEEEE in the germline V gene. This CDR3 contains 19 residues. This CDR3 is CASSSRTSGRPIYQETQYF. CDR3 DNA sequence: TGTGCCAGCAGCTCAAGGACTAGCGGGAGGCCTATCTACCAAGAGACCCAGTACTTC.

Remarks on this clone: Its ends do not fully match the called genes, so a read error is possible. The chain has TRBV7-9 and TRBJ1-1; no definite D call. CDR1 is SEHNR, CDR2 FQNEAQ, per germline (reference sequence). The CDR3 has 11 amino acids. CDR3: CSSSSGGEAFF. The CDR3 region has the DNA TGTTCCAGCAGCTCCGGAGGGGAAGCTTTCTTT.

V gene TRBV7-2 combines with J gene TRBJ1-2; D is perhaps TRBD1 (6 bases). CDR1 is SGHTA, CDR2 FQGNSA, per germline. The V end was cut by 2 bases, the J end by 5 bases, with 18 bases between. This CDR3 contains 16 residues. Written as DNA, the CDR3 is TGTGCCAGCAGCTTAACAAGGGCGCGAGGGGGTTATGGCTACACCTTC. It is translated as CASSLTRARGGYGYTF. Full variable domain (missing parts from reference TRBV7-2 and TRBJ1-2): GAGVSQSPSNKVTEKGKDVELRCDPISGHTALYWYRQSLGQGLEFLIYFQGNSAPDKSGLPSDRFSAERTGGSVSTLTIQRTQQEDSAVYLCASSLTRARGGYGYTFGSGTRLTVV.

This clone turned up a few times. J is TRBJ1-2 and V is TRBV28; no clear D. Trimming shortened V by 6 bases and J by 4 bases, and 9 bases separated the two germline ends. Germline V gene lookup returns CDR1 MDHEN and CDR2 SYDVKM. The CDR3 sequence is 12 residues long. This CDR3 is CASSQTTYGYTF. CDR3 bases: TGTGCCAGCAGCCAGACAACCTATGGCTACACCTTC.

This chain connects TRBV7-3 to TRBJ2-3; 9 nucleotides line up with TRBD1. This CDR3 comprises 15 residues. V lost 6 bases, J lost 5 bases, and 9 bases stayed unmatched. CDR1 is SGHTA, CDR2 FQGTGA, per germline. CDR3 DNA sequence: TGTGCCAGCAGTTCCCCGGGACAGGGAGGAGATACGCAGTATTTT. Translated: CASSSPGQGGDTQYF. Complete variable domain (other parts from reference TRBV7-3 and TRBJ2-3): GAGVSQTPSNKVTEKGKYVELRCDPISGHTALYWYRQSLGQGPEFLIYFQGTGAADDSGLPNDRFFAVRPEGSVSTLKIQRTERGDSAVYLCASSSPGQGGDTQYFGPGTRLTVL.

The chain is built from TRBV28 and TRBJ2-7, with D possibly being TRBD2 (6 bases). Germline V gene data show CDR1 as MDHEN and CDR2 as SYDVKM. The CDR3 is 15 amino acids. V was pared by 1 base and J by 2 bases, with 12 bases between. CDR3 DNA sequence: TGTGCCAGCAGTTTATCCTCTTGGGAGGCCTACGAGCAGTACTTC. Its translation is CASSLSSWEAYEQYF.

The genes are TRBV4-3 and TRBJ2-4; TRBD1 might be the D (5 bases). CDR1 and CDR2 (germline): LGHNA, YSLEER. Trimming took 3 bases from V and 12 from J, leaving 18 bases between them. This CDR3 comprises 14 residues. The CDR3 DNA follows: TGCGCCAGCAGCCACCGAGAGGCAATAGACAGTCAGTACTTC. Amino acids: CASSHREAIDSQYF.

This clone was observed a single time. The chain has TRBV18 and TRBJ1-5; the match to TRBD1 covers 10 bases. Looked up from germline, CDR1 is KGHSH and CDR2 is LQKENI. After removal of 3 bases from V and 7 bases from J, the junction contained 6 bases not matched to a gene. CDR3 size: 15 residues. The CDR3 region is CASSPGQGNIQPQHF. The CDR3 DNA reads TGTGCCAGCTCACCGGGACAGGGGAATATCCAGCCCCAGCATTTT. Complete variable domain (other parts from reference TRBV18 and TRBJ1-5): NAGVMQNPRHLVRRRGQEARLRCSPMKGHSHVYWYRQLPEEGLKFMVYLQKENIIDESGMPKERFSAEFPKEGPSILRIQQVVRGDSAAYFCASSPGQGNIQPQHFGDGTRLSIL.

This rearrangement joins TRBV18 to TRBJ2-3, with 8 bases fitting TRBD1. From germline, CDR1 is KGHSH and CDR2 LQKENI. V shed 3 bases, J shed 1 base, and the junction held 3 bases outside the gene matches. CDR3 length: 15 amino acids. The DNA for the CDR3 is TGTGCCAGCTCACCGGCGACAGGGGGCACAGATACGCAGTATTTT. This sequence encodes CASSPATGGTDTQYF.

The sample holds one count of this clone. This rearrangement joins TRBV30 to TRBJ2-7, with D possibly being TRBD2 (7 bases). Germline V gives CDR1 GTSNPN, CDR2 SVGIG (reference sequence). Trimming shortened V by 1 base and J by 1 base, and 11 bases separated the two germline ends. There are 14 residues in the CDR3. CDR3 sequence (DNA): TGTGCCTGGAGTGAGGGGGGAGGGTCCTACGAGCAGTACTTC. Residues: CAWSEGGGSYEQYF. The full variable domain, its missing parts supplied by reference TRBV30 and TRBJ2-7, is SQTIHQWPATLVQPVGSPLSLECTVEGTSNPNLYWYRQAAGRGLQLLFYSVGIGQISSEVPQNLSASRPQDRQFILSSKKLLLSDSGFYLCAWSEGGGSYEQYFGPGTRLTVT.

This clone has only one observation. In DNA form, the CDR3 reads TGTGCCAGCTCTCGCCCCCAGGGGGCGCGGGGGCAGCCCCAGCATTTT. It is translated as CASSRPQGARGQPQHF. This chain connects TRBV18 to TRBJ1-5; 8 nucleotides match TRBD1. Germline values: CDR1 KGHSH, CDR2 LQKENI. The length of the CDR3 is 16 residues. J lost 7 bases, V lost 6 bases, and 14 bases had no gene match.

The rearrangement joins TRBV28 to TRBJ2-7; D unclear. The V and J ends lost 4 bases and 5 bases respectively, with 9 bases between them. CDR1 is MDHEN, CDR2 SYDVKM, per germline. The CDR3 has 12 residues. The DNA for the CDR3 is TGTGCCAGCAGTTCGAGTCGGGACGAGCAGTACTTC. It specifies CASSSSRDEQYF.

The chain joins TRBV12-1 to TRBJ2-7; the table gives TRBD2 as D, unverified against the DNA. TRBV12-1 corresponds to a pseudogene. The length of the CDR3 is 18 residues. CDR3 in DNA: TGTGCCAGCAGCTGCACGGGACTAGCGGGGGCCCGGCCCTACGAGCAGTACTTC. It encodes CASSCTGLAGARPYEQYF.

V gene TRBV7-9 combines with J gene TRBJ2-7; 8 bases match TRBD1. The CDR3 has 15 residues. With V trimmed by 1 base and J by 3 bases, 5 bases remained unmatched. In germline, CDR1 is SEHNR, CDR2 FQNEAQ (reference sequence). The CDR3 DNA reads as TGTGCCAGCAGCTTAGGTCAAGGACAGGGCTACGAGCAGTACTTC. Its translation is CASSLGQGQGYEQYF.

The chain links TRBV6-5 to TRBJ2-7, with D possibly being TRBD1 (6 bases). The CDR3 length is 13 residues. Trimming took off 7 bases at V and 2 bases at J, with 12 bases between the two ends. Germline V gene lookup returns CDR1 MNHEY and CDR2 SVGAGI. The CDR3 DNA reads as TGTGCCAGCACCCCGACAGGAACCTACGAGCAGTACTTC. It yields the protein CASTPTGTYEQYF.

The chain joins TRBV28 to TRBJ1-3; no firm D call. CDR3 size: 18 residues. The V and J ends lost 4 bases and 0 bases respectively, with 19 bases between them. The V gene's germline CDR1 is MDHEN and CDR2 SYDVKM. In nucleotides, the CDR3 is TGTGCCAGCAGTTCTCCTATGGCAGGCCCTAACTCTGGAAACACCATATATTTT. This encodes CASSSPMAGPNSGNTIYF.

CDR3 in amino acids: CASSSITGRGLNTEAFF. CDR3 DNA: TGTGCCAGCAGCTCGATTACAGGGAGGGGTTTGAACACTGAAGCTTTCTTT. V usage is TRBV5-4 and J usage is TRBJ1-1, with D perhaps matching TRBD1 (6 bases). Trimming shortened V by 3 bases and J by 0 bases, and 18 bases separated the two germline ends. Germline CDR1 is SGHNT and CDR2 is YYREEE (reference sequence). CDR3 length: 17 amino acids.

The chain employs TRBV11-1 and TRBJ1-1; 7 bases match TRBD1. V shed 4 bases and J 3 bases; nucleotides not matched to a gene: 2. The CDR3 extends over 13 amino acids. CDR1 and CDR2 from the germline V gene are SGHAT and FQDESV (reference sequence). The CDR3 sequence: CASSSTGHTEAFF. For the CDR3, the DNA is TGTGCCAGCAGCTCGACAGGGCACACTGAAGCTTTCTTT.

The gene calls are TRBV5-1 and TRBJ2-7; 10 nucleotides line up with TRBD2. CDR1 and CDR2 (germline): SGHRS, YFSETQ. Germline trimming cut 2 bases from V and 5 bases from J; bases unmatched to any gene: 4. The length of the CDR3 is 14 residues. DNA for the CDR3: TGCGCCAGCAGCTTAGCGGGAGGGCCAAACGAGCAGTACTTC. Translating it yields CASSLAGGPNEQYF.